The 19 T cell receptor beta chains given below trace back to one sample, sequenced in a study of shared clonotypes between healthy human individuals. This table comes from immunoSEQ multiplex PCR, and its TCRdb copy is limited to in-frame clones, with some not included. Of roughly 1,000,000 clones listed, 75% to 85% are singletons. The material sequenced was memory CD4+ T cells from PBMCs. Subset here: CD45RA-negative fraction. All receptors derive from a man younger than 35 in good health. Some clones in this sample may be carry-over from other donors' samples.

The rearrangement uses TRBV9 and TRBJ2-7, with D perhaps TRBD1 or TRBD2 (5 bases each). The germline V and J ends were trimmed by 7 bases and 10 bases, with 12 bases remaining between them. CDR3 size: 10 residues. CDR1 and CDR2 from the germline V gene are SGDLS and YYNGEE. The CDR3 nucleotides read TGTGCCAGCGTGAGAGGGGCCCAGTACTTC. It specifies CASVRGAQYF.

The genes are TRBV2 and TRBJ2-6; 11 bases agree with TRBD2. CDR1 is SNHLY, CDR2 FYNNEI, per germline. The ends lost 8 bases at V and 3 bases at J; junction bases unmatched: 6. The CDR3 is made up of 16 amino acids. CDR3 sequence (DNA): TGTGCCAGCGGACTTGGACTAGCGGGTGGGGCCAACGTCCTGACTTTC. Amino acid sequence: CASGLGLAGGANVLTF.

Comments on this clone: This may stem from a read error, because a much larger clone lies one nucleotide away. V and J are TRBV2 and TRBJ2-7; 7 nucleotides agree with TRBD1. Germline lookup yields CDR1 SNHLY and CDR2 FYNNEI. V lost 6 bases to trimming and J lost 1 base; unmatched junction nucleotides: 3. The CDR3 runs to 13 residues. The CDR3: CASRRQGSYEQYF. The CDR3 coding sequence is TGTGCCAGCAGGAGACAGGGTTCCTACGAGCAGTACTTC.

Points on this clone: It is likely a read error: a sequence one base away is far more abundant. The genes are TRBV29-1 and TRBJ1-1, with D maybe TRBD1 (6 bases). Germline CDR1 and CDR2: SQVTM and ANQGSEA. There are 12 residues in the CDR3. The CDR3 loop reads CGVLTGNTEAFF. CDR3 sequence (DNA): TGCGGCGTCCTGACAGGGAACACTGAAGCTTTCTTT.

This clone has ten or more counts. As DNA, the CDR3 is TGCGCCAGCAGCCAACAGGGGGAGACCCAGTACTTC. As protein: CASSQQGETQYF. This sequence joins TRBV4-1 and TRBJ2-5; possible D gene TRBD1, 6 bases. The CDR3 is made up of 12 amino acids. V lost 2 bases and J 5 bases, leaving 6 bases between the germline ends. Germline lookup yields CDR1 MGHRA and CDR2 YSYEKL.

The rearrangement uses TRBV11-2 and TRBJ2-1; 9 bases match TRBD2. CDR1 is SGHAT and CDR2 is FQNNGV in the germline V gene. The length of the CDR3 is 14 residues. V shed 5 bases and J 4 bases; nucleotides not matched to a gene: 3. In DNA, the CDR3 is TGTGCCAGCAGCCGACTAGCGGAGTACAATGAGCAGTTCTTC. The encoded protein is CASSRLAEYNEQFF.

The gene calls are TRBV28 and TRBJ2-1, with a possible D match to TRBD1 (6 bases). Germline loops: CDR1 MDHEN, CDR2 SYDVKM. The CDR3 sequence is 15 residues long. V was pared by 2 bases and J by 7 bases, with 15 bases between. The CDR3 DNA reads TGTGCCAGCAGTTTACCCGGCAGGGGAGTAAATGAGCAGTTCTTC. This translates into CASSLPGRGVNEQFF.

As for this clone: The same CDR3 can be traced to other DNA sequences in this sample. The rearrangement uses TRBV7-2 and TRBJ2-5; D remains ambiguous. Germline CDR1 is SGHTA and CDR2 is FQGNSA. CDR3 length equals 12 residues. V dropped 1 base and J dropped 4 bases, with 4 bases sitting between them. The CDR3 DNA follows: TGTGCCAGCAGCTTAGTTCGAGAGACCCAGTACTTC. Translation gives CASSLVRETQYF.

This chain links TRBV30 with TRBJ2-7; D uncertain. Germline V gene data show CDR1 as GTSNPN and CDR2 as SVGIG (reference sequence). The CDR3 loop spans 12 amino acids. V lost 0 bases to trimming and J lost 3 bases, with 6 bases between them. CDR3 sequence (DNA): TGTGCCTGGAGTGTATGGGACTACGAGCAGTACTTC. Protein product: CAWSVWDYEQYF.

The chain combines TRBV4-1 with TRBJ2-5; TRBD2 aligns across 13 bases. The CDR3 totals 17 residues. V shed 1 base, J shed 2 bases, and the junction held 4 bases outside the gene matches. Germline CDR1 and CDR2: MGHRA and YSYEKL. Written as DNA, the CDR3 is TGCGCCAGCAGCCAAGGACTAGCGGGAGGCTTACAAGAGACCCAGTACTTC. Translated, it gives CASSQGLAGGLQETQYF.

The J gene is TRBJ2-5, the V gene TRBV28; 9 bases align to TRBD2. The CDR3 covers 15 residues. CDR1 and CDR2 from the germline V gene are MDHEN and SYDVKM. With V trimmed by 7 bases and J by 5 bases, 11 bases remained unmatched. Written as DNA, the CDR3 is TGTGCCAGCACCTCACCGGGACTAGCTCTGGAGACCCAGTACTTC. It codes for CASTSPGLALETQYF. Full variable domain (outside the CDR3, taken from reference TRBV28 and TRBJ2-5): DVKVTQSSRYLVKRTGEKVFLECVQDMDHENMFWYRQDPGLGLRLIYFSYDVKMKEKGDIPEGYSVSREKKERFSLILESASTNQTSMYLCASTSPGLALETQYFGPGTRLLVL.

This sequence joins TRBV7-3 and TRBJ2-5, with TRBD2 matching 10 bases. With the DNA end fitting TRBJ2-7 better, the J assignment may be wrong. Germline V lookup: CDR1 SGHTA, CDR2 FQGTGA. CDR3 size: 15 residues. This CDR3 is CASSPRLAGVYEQYF. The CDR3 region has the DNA TGTGCCAGCAGCCCTCGACTAGCGGGCGTCTACGAGCAGTACTTC.

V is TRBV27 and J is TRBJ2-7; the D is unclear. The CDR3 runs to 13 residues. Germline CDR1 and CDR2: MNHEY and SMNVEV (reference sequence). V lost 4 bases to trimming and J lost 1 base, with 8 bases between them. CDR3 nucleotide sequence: TGTGCCAGCAGTTCTTCCCTATCCTACGAGCAGTACTTC. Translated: CASSSSLSYEQYF.

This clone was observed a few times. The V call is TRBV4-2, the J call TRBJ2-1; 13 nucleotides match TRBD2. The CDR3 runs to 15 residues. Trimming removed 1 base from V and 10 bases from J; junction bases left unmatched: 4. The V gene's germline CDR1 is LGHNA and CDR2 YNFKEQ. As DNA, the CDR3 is TGTGCCAGCAGCCAAGGACTAGCGGGAGGTGGGGAGCAGTTCTTC. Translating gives CASSQGLAGGGEQFF.

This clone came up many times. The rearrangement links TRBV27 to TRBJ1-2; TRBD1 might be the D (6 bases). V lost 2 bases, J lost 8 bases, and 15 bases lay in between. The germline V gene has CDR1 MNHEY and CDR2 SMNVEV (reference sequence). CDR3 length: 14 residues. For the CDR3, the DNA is TGTGCCAGCAGTTTACGGCGGCAGGGGCTCGGCTACACCTTC. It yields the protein CASSLRRQGLGYTF.

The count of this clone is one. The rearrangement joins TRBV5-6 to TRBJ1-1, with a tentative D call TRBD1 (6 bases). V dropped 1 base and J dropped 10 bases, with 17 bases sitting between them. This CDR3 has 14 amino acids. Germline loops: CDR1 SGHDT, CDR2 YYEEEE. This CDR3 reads CASSLNRRGVRAFF. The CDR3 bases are TGTGCCAGCAGCTTGAATCGCAGGGGAGTTAGAGCTTTCTTT. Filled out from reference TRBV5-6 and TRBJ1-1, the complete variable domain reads DAGVTQSPTHLIKTRGQQVTLRCSPKSGHDTVSWYQQALGQGPQFIFQYYEEEERQRGNFPDRFSGHQFPNYSSELNVNALLLGDSALYLCASSLNRRGVRAFFGQGTRLTVV.

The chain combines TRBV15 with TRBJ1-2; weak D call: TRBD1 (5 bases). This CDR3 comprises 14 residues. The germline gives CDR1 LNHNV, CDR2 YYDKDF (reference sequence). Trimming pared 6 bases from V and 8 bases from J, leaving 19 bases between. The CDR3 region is CATSIALGGSGYTF. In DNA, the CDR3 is TGTGCCACCAGTATCGCCTTGGGGGGGAGCGGCTACACCTTC.

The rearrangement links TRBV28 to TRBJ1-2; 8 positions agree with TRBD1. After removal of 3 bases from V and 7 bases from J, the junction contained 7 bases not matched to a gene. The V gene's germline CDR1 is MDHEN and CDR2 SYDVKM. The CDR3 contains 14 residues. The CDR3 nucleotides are TGTGCCAGCAGTTTTGCAGGGGGCTACGGTGGCTACACCTTC. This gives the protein CASSFAGGYGGYTF.

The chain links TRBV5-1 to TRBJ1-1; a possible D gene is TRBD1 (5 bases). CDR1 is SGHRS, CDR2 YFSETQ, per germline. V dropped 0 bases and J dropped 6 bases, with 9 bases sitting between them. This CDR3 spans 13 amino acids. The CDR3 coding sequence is TGCGCCAGCAGCTTGGAAAGGGACTCTGAAGCTTTCTTT. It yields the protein CASSLERDSEAFF.